The source of this T cell receptor beta chain is a study of T cells expressing NK-cell markers (dated by TCRdb to 2020 to 2021). About the study as a whole: TCR beta-chain repertoires were profiled in sorted CD3+CD56+NKG2C+, CD3+CD56+NKG2C- and CD3+CD56-NKG2C+ T-cell subsets from about 8 donors. The study sequenced eight donors, all healthy volunteers chosen at random: three men and five women. Illumina HiSeq 2000/2500, MiSeq or NextSeq was used to sequence libraries as 2 x 150 bp reads. Among the eight sequenced donors, seven were HCMV-seropositive and one was HCMV-seronegative. On the study overall, not on this receptor specifically: In roughly six donors, the dominant CD3+CD56+NKG2C+ clonotypes ranked among the top 10 CD8+ clonotypes, making up about 1.0-8% of CD8+ T cells. Those dominant clonotypes were again the most abundant among CD3+CD56-NKG2C+ cells in several donors, at about 25-60.1%. It remained unclear whether the expanded NKG2C-expressing T cell clones were specific for HCMV antigens.

Of note for this clonotype: It lacks a known antigen.

The instrument given in TCRdb is Illumina HiSeq 2000. TCR beta cDNA libraries were made by 5'RACE template switching that added a universal primer site and unique molecular identifiers. cDNA synthesis was primed from the TCR beta constant segment and was followed by two successive PCR amplification steps. From the authors' description of their analysis: MIGEC handled demultiplexing of the reads and grouping by UMI, while MiTCR was used to assemble and quantify clonotypes. To remove erroneous sequences, TCR cDNA sequences were retained only when supported by two or more reads. The tcR package was used for downstream repertoire analysis, and clonotypes were matched between fractions using CDR3 nucleotide sequence together with V segment. VDJmatch was used to annotate antigen specificity against VDJdb, with one amino acid substitution allowed in CDR3. With the reads reprocessed by TCRdb, a single entry stands for each CDR3 protein sequence and no DNA is reported. TCRdb's processing, not the study's, gives the V and J calls here. The sample's records list 400,000 or so distinct CDR3 sequences. Roughly a tenth of the sample is held by the ten biggest clonotypes.

To determine HCMV serostatus, a commercial ELISA kit was used to detect HCMV-specific IgG in serum. Ficoll density gradient centrifugation was used to isolate peripheral blood mononuclear cells from blood. Sequencing was performed on blood T cells: a sorted CD56 or NKG2C T cell subset, CD4+ or CD8+ T cells, or bulk PBMC T cells (not recorded which). This clonotype was sampled from a woman between 50 and 59 years old in good health. Donor details come from another sample of the same person, matched by shared clones.

CDR3 region: CSARDIRQGINQPQHF. The V and J segments used are TRBV20-1 and TRBJ1-5; the TCRdb D gene call, TRBD1, has no DNA to confirm it. The germline V gene (reference sequence) specifies DFQATT as CDR1 and SNEGSKA as CDR2. Spanning cysteine to phenylalanine, the CDR3 consists of 16 amino acids. No DNA has been recorded.